One T cell receptor beta chain is described in this entry. The entry originates in a study of early T cells in non-severe SARS-CoV-2 infection. TCRdb passed the 5' RACE reads through MiXCR, listing each CDR3 protein once. The sample yields more than 90,000 distinct CDR3 sequences, around 10% seen once. Trimming stripped 8 bases from V and 2 bases from J, with 24 bases between. The CDR3 sequence is 17 residues long. CDR1 and CDR2 from the germline V gene are MNHNS and SASEGT. The clonotype was recovered from an adult who was a healthcare worker with PCR-confirmed SARS-CoV-2 infection or an uninfected control (not recorded which). This chain joins TRBV6-1 and TRBJ1-1; D may be TRBD1 (5 bases). The sequenced sample consisted of whole blood. CDR3 residues: CASPSAPGRRINTEAFF. CDR3 DNA: TGTGCCAGCCCCTCCGCGCCGGGACGTAGGATTAACACTGAAGCTTTCTTT.